These T cell receptor beta chains were read from a single sample in a study of blood T cell repertoires in COVID-19. This table comes from immunoSEQ multiplex PCR, and its TCRdb copy is limited to in-frame clones, with some not included. The sample holds about 200,000 clones; about 80% are singletons and the top ten take more than 4%. The sequencing input was PBMCs or T cells enriched from blood (not recorded which). Receptors originate from a woman aged 55-69 years with acute COVID-19. Each CDR3 is given with its conserved first and last residue. D genes are given only for firm matches. Where a row states a size, it is once, few, many or the class of an expanded clone; other rows omit it.

d_gene | j_gene | abundance | v_gene | CDR3aa | CDR3nt
- | TRBJ2-1 | - | TRBV12-3/TRBV12-4 | CASTYLGVGEQFF | TGTGCCAGCACCTACCTAGGGGTTGGTGAGCAGTTCTTC
- | TRBJ2-5 | - | TRBV27 | CASSSSGGGSQETQYF | TGTGCCAGCAGTTCGTCCGGTGGCGGATCTCAAGAGACCCAGTACTTC
TRBD1 | TRBJ1-5 | few | TRBV30 | CAWSVRGQGARQPQHF | TGTGCCTGGAGTGTAAGGGGACAGGGGGCGCGTCAGCCCCAGCATTTT
- | TRBJ2-3 | - | TRBV6-5 | CASRNLAIDTQYF | TGTGCCAGCCGCAACCTAGCTATCGATACGCAGTATTTT
- | TRBJ2-3 | - | TRBV6-5 | CASSDSSDTQYF | TGTGCCAGCAGTGACTCCTCGGATACGCAGTATTTT
- | TRBJ2-2 | few | TRBV19 | CASSIDPGSSGELFF | TGTGCCAGTAGTATAGACCCGGGATCTTCCGGGGAGCTGTTTTTT
TRBD2 | TRBJ2-2 | - | TRBV4-2 | CASSQGLAGASNTGELFF | TGTGCCAGCAGTCAAGGACTAGCGGGAGCGTCGAACACCGGGGAGCTGTTTTTT
TRBD2 | TRBJ2-5 | - | TRBV25-1 | CASSEYWAGVETQYF | TGTGCCAGCAGTGAATATTGGGCGGGAGTGGAGACCCAGTACTTC
TRBD1 | TRBJ1-6 | - | TRBV6-5 | CASSPGTGFGSPLHF | TGTGCCAGCAGTCCCGGGACAGGGTTCGGTTCACCCCTCCACTTT
- | TRBJ1-5 | - | TRBV6-2/TRBV6-3 | CASSLTGPNQPQHF | TGTGCCAGCAGTTTAACAGGCCCCAATCAGCCCCAGCATTTT
- | TRBJ2-7 | - | TRBV5-1 | CASSQTGQGTYEQYF | TGCGCCAGCAGTCAAACAGGGCAGGGGACCTACGAGCAGTACTTC
- | TRBJ2-2 | once | TRBV5-1 | CASSLTIQGNTGELFF | TGCGCCAGCAGCTTAACGATACAGGGGAACACCGGGGAGCTGTTTTTT
- | TRBJ2-3 | - | TRBV21-1 | CASTLAQGTDTQYF | TGTGCCAGCACGTTAGCACAGGGAACAGATACGCAGTATTTT
- | TRBJ1-3 | - | TRBV2 | CASSVEALGTIYF | TGTGCCAGCAGTGTAGAGGCACTGGGCACCATATATTTT
TRBD1 | TRBJ2-7 | once | TRBV24-1 | CATSGTGGVYEQYF | TGTGCCACCAGCGGGACAGGAGGGGTTTACGAGCAGTACTTC
- | TRBJ2-2 | - | TRBV3-1/TRBV3-2 | CASSRSGDGTGELFF | TGTGCCAGCAGCCGGAGCGGAGACGGTACCGGGGAGCTGTTTTTT
- | TRBJ1-6 | few | TRBV5-1 | CASSFGGNNNSPLHF | TGCGCCAGCAGCTTCGGGGGTAACAATAATTCACCCCTCCACTTT
- | TRBJ1-2 | - | TRBV5-1 | CASSLGPSSTGSYGYTF | TGCGCCAGCAGCCTTGGGCCTTCCTCGACAGGTTCCTATGGCTACACCTTC
TRBD1 | TRBJ2-3 | - | TRBV10-3 | CAISGTGLDTQYF | TGTGCCATCAGTGGGACAGGGTTAGATACGCAGTATTTT
- | TRBJ2-2 | - | TRBV19 | CASSIGSGANTGELFF | TGTGCCAGTAGTATAGGCTCGGGAGCCAACACCGGGGAGCTGTTTTTT
TRBD1 | TRBJ1-1 | - | TRBV6-5 | CASSYEQGMNTEAFF | TGTGCCAGCAGTTACGAACAGGGGATGAACACTGAAGCTTTCTTT
- | TRBJ2-1 | - | TRBV7-2 | CASSLSHNNEQFF | TGTGCCAGCAGCTTATCGCACAACAATGAGCAGTTCTTC
- | TRBJ2-5 | - | TRBV4-2 | CASSQGALGSQETQYF | TGTGCCAGCAGCCAAGGGGCCTTAGGGAGCCAAGAGACCCAGTACTTC